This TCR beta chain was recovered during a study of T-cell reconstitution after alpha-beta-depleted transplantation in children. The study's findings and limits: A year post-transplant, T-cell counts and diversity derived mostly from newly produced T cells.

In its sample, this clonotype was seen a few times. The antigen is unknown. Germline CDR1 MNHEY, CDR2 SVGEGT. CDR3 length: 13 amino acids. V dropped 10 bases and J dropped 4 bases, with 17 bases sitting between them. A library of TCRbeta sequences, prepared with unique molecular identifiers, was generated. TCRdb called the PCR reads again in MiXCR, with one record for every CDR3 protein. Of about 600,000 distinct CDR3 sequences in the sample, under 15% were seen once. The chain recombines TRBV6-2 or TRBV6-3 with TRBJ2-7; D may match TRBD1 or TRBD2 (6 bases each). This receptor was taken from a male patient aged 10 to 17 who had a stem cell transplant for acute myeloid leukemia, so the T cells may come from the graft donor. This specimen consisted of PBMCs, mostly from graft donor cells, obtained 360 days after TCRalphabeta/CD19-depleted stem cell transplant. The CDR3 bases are TGTGCCACCGCTCCGGGGGCCGGGTACGAGCAGTACTTC. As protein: CATAPGAGYEQYF.